The 23 T cell receptor beta chains in this list originate from one sample, sequenced in a study of cytomegalovirus exposure and HLA in healthy donors. PCR involved 60 Vbeta and 13 Jbeta primers. Method: immunoSEQ multiplex PCR; TCRdb's copy keeps in-frame clones and lacks some. The table records 130,000 to 150,000 clones, around 73% of them present only once. The sequenced sample consisted of PBMCs. All receptors come from a woman aged 40-49 years in good health and CMV-seronegative.

This clone was seen just once. V usage is TRBV6-1 and J usage is TRBJ2-1, with 8 bases lining up with TRBD1. Trimming cost V 6 bases and J 9 bases; bases outside gene matches: 13. Germline assignment: CDR1 MNHNS and CDR2 SASEGT. The CDR3 is made up of 15 amino acids. CDR3 sequence: CASRTWTGLLGEQFF. DNA of the CDR3: TGTGCCAGCAGGACCTGGACAGGGCTGTTAGGTGAGCAGTTCTTC.

This chain connects TRBV11-2 to TRBJ2-1; no reliable D call. In germline, CDR1 is SGHAT, CDR2 FQNNGV. The CDR3 runs 13 residues. V was trimmed by 1 base and J by 8 bases, leaving 9 bases between them. The CDR3 is CASSLVAIDEQFF. The DNA for the CDR3 is TGTGCCAGCAGCTTAGTAGCAATCGATGAGCAGTTCTTC.

The chain has TRBV5-1 and TRBJ2-1; D remains unclear. This CDR3 has 11 amino acids. In germline, CDR1 is SGHRS, CDR2 YFSETQ. Trimming removed 6 bases at V and 5 bases at J, with 6 bases between. As DNA, the CDR3 is TGCGCCAGCATTATAAACAATGAGCAGTTCTTC. Its protein product is CASIINNEQFF.

In its sample, this clone was seen a few times. This rearrangement joins TRBV7-8 to TRBJ2-3, with D possibly TRBD2 on 5 matching bases. With 4 bases removed from V and 3 bases from J, the gap between germline ends came to 8 bases. CDR1 is SGHVS and CDR2 is FQNEAQ in the germline V gene. The CDR3 totals 13 residues. The CDR3 protein is CASSSRGTDTQYF. Written as DNA, the CDR3 is TGTGCCAGCAGCTCGCGAGGGACAGATACGCAGTATTTT.

This clone appeared once. The chain uses TRBV6-1 and TRBJ1-5; TRBD1 might be the D (6 bases). Trimming removed 5 bases from V and 15 bases from J, with 20 bases in between. The germline V gene encodes CDR1 MNHNS and CDR2 SASEGT. The CDR3 has 13 residues. CDR3 region: CASSKTGQPAWHF. CDR3 nucleotide sequence: TGTGCCAGCAGTAAAACCGGACAGCCGGCATGGCATTTT.

V is TRBV7-2 and J is TRBJ2-1; 8 bases fit TRBD1. CDR3 length: 14 amino acids. The trim removed 1 base at V and 7 bases at J, leaving 3 bases unmatched. The germline V gene encodes CDR1 SGHTA and CDR2 FQGNSA. CDR3: CASSLVNRGNEQFF. DNA of the CDR3: TGTGCCAGCAGCTTAGTAAACAGGGGGAATGAGCAGTTCTTC.

The DNA of the CDR3 is TGTGCCAGCAGTTTTGGACTAGCGGGGCCCGGGTACAATGAGCAGTTCTTC. This codes for CASSFGLAGPGYNEQFF. This rearrangement joins TRBV2 to TRBJ2-1, with 12 bases that match TRBD2. With V trimmed by 5 bases and J by 4 bases, 9 bases remained unmatched. CDR1 SNHLY and CDR2 FYNNEI come from the germline V gene. CDR3 size: 17 residues.

The table lists this clone with a few counts. The chain carries TRBV4-3 and TRBJ1-4; tentative D call: TRBD1 (5 bases). Germline assignment: CDR1 LGHNA and CDR2 YSLEER. This CDR3 is 12 amino acids long. The germline V and J ends were trimmed by 3 bases and 8 bases, with 7 bases remaining between them. CDR3: CASSQEGEKLFF. CDR3 DNA: TGCGCCAGCAGCCAGGAGGGGGAAAAACTGTTTTTT.

The J gene is TRBJ1-3, the V gene TRBV7-2; D possibly corresponds to TRBD1 (5 bases). The CDR3 length is 14 residues. V lost 2 bases and J lost 0, with 5 bases in between. From germline, CDR1 is SGHTA and CDR2 FQGNSA. CDR3 DNA: TGTGCCAGCAGCTTACAGGGCTCTGGAAACACCATATATTTT. This encodes CASSLQGSGNTIYF.

This clone appeared once. This rearrangement joins TRBV9 to TRBJ1-1, with TRBD1 matching 8 bases. Unmatched junction bases numbered 5, after V lost 3 bases and J lost 1 base. Germline CDR1 reads SGDLS; CDR2 reads YYNGEE. CDR3 size: 15 residues. The chain's CDR3 is CASSAQGAPNTEAFF. The DNA of the CDR3 is TGTGCCAGCAGCGCTCAGGGGGCGCCGAACACTGAAGCTTTCTTT.

The V gene is TRBV18, the J gene TRBJ1-5, with 8 bases fitting TRBD1. V trimming: 6 bases; J trimming: 2 bases; junction bases outside the gene matches: 12. CDR3 size: 17 residues. Looked up from germline, CDR1 is KGHSH and CDR2 is LQKENI. The CDR3 DNA reads TGTGCCAGCTCGCGATCTCTTCAGGGGGCCGGCAATCAGCCCCAGCATTTT. The encoded protein is CASSRSLQGAGNQPQHF.

This chain joins TRBV6-6 and TRBJ1-2; D is ambiguous. V lost 2 bases to trimming and J lost 0 bases, with 7 bases between them. Germline CDR1 reads MNHNY; CDR2 reads SVGAGI (reference sequence). The CDR3 has 14 amino acids. This CDR3 reads CASSYGEANYGYTF. The CDR3 DNA follows: TGTGCCAGCAGTTACGGAGAAGCTAACTATGGCTACACCTTC.

V gene TRBV19 combines with J gene TRBJ1-2; no reliable D call. Germline lookup yields CDR1 LNHDA and CDR2 SQIVND (reference sequence). This CDR3 region has 13 residues. Trimming removed 6 bases at V and 8 bases at J, with 16 bases between. The CDR3 nucleotides are TGTGCCAGTAGGCCCTGGGAGGGAGAGGGCTACACCTTC. Translating gives CASRPWEGEGYTF.

V gene TRBV11-2 combines with J gene TRBJ2-7; no definite D call. V was pared by 4 bases and J by 5 bases, with 12 bases between. The CDR3 extends over 13 amino acids. CDR1 and CDR2 (germline): SGHAT, FQNNGV. The CDR3 region has the DNA TGTGCCAGCAGCTCCACCTACAGCAACGAGCAGTACGTC. This gives the protein CASSSTYSNEQYV.

The chain carries TRBV29-1 and TRBJ2-5, with 8 bases that match TRBD1. V lost 1 base and J lost 2; bases outside the gene matches: 6. CDR3 length: 15 amino acids. CDR1 and CDR2 from the germline V gene are SQVTM and ANQGSEA. CDR3 residues: CSVEGRQGRQETQYF. The CDR3 bases are TGCAGCGTTGAAGGACGACAGGGGCGACAAGAGACCCAGTACTTC. The variable domain in full, with the rest retrieved from reference TRBV29-1 and TRBJ2-5, is SAVISQKPSRDICQRGTSLTIQCQVDSQVTMMFWYRQQPGQSLTLIATANQGSEATYESGFVIDKFPISRPNLTFSTLTVSNMSPEDSSIYLCSVEGRQGRQETQYFGPGTRLLVL.

The chain employs TRBV5-4 and TRBJ1-2; maybe TRBD1 (5 bases). V lost 6 bases to trimming and J lost 8 bases, with 11 bases between them. The CDR3 totals 11 residues. Germline CDR1 SGHNT, CDR2 YYREEE (reference sequence). The DNA of the CDR3 is TGTGCCAGCACCCGGGGGACCGGCTACACCTTC. Protein product: CASTRGTGYTF.

The chain carries TRBV27 and TRBJ2-5; 7 bases line up with TRBD1. CDR3 length: 14 residues. Germline V gene data show CDR1 as MNHEY and CDR2 as SMNVEV (reference sequence). V dropped 9 bases and J dropped 3; count of bases not matched to a gene: 10. As DNA, the CDR3 is TGTGCCAGGATCCCGACAGGGACGAAAGAGACCCAGTACTTC. Amino acids: CARIPTGTKETQYF.

The chain uses TRBV11-2 and TRBJ2-3; a possible D gene is TRBD2 (5 bases). The CDR3 consists of 16 residues. Germline V CDR1 and CDR2: SGHAT, FQNNGV. The V end lost 5 bases, the J end lost 0 bases, and 15 bases lay between the germline ends. CDR3 bases: TGTGCCAGCAGCCCTCGGGGTACAACTAGCACAGATACGCAGTATTTT. Translating it yields CASSPRGTTSTDTQYF.

The gene calls are TRBV6-1 and TRBJ1-4, with unresolved D. Germline V gives CDR1 MNHNS, CDR2 SASEGT. V lost 1 base and J 5 bases, leaving 8 bases between the germline ends. The CDR3 is 14 amino acids. The CDR3 coding sequence is TGTGCCAGCAGTGAAGGGAGAGCCAATGAAAAACTGTTTTTT. It translates to CASSEGRANEKLFF.

The rearrangement uses TRBV5-1 and TRBJ2-5, with 9 bases fitting TRBD2. The ends lost 0 bases at V and 4 bases at J; junction bases unmatched: 7. CDR3 length: 16 amino acids. In germline, CDR1 is SGHRS, CDR2 YFSETQ. CDR3 protein: CASSLGEAGGPETQYF. CDR3 DNA: TGCGCCAGCAGCTTGGGAGAGGCGGGGGGGCCAGAGACCCAGTACTTC.

The chain couples TRBV4-1 to TRBJ2-2; TRBD1 might be the D (5 bases). This CDR3 is built from 14 residues. Per the germline V gene, CDR1 is MGHRA and CDR2 is YSYEKL. Trimming took off 3 bases at V and 7 bases at J, with 12 bases between the two ends. This chain's CDR3 is CASSHAQGDGELFF. CDR3 bases: TGCGCCAGCAGCCACGCGCAGGGCGACGGGGAGCTGTTTTTT.

This clone came up once. The V call is TRBV11-3, the J call TRBJ2-2, with a possible D match to TRBD1 (6 bases). This CDR3 spans 15 amino acids. The V end was cut by 1 base, the J end by 4 bases, with 10 bases between. CDR1 and CDR2 from the germline V gene are SGHNT and YENEEA. The CDR3 region is CASSLGQGITGELFF. The CDR3 nucleotides read TGTGCCAGCAGCTTAGGGCAGGGGATCACCGGGGAGCTGTTTTTT.

In this sample, this clone turned up a few times. This sequence joins TRBV15 and TRBJ1-4; D is unresolved. CDR1 and CDR2 from the germline V gene are LNHNV and YYDKDF (reference sequence). Trimming shortened V by 7 bases and J by 10 bases, and 13 bases separated the two germline ends. This CDR3 spans 12 amino acids. The CDR3 here is CATMEQMGKLFF. DNA for the CDR3: TGTGCCACCATGGAACAGATGGGAAAACTGTTTTTT.